One TCR beta chain is described in this entry. The sample holds many counts of this clonotype. The clone's antigen remains unknown. Per-nucleotide qualities are absent, and no much larger clonotype sits a single base away. A patient counted as having stable Graves' hyperthyroidism if no progression to ophthalmopathy occurred over 18 months of follow-up. Hyperthyroidism patients were aged 18 to 65 years and newly diagnosed, with disease duration of less than 2 months. Exclusion was applied to patients with uncontrolled infections, other autoimmune diseases, pregnancy or lactation. Diagnoses were established on the basis of clinical symptoms, serum thyroxine and TRAb, thyroid ultrasound, and orbital computed tomography. PBMCs were separated from roughly 9.6 ml of fresh peripheral blood using Ficoll-Paque density gradient centrifugation. Trizol reagent was used to extract total RNA, and RNA quality was then checked on an Agilent 2100 Bioanalyzer.

The source of the sample is a study of T cells in Graves' hyperthyroidism and ophthalmopathy (dated by TCRdb to about 2019). About the investigation overall: Peripheral blood samples were taken at initial diagnosis, before any treatment was given. To identify distinguishing TCR V-J signatures, a discovery cohort of about 95 patients was used, comprising 40 to 45 with Graves' ophthalmopathy and around 60 with stable Graves' hyperthyroidism. An independent validation cohort of around 20 hyperthyroidism patients and 15 or so patients who later progressed to ophthalmopathy tested prospective prediction of ophthalmopathy. The 75 to 100 discovery patients were divided at random into training and test sets in a 7:3 ratio. In addition, the study compared T-cell repertoires in thyroid tissue and in blood from about six Graves' hyperthyroidism patients. Once sampling was done, hyperthyroidism patients were given methimazole at a starting dose of 30 mg daily, whereas ophthalmopathy patients were given high-dose intravenous methylprednisolone. TCR Vbeta CDR3 sequencing of 120 to 150 peripheral blood samples (roughly 41 ophthalmopathy, 75 to 85 hyperthyroidism and 17 progressor patients) is reported in the paper.

Amplification of TCR beta CDR3 regions was carried out from RNA transcripts. The first round of RT-PCR for the TCR CDR3 was performed with the HTBI primer set and the Qiagen OneStep RT-PCR kit. A second multiplex PCR round built the libraries, followed by size selection and purification. Libraries were sequenced paired-end with 100 bp reads on an Illumina HiSeq2000. In the authors' own workflow: SOAPnuke was used to process the raw data, removing reads that contained adapters or uncalled bases, had a mean Phred below 15, or lacked an exact match to the constant primer or identifier. High-quality paired reads were merged using COPE v1.2.5, and each unique nucleotide sequence was defined as a clonotype. Clonotypes were aligned to IMGT TRBV, TRBD and TRBJ reference segments using MiTCR v1.1. The analysis included only V-J combinations with a frequency above 0.0001, which together covered 98% to 99.2% of the repertoires. The TCS score was defined as the ratio of F50 (clonal expansion) to E x V (chaos), calculated using BLOSUM62-based TCRdist between CDR3 peptides within each V-J. Welch's t-statistics and random forest reduced roughly 530 V-J features to 13, which were used in a naive Bayes classifier (R e1071). TCRdb reprocessing: public reads trimmed at Q25 with fastp, clones called with MiXCR, in-frame beta chains kept. Each CDR3 protein appears once, grouped with its most common genes and DNA. TCRdb, not the original authors, processed these V and J calls. The sample table holds roughly 420,000 distinct CDR3 sequences, of which around 16% were seen once. About 14% of the sample is in the top ten clones.

Study-wide findings and limitations: Most expanded thyroid clonotypes (frequency above 0.001) were also detected in blood, a finding suggesting that blood repertoires may reflect thyroid immune responses. No statistical method was used to fix the sample size in advance, and group allocation was not hidden from the investigators. A model built on a 13 V-J signature distinguished ophthalmopathy from stable hyperthyroidism, reaching 87.88% sensitivity and around 81% specificity in cross-validation and 80%/75% in testing. During validation, the model predicted progression to ophthalmopathy a median of around 6 months ahead of onset, with approximately 70% sensitivity and less than 85% specificity.

The TCR originated in a woman aged 18-29 years with Graves' hyperthyroidism. The sample was blood.

DNA sequence: TGTGCCAGCAGTTTTTGGGCAGAGACCCAGTACTTC. Its protein is CASSFWAETQYF. The chain is made from TRBV12-3 or TRBV12-4 and TRBJ2-5, with the D gene uncertain. Between the V and J ends, shortened by 3 bases and 4 bases respectively, the junction contains 6 bases. The CDR3 starts with the cysteine, ends with the phenylalanine, and has 12 residues. The read is trimmed to its CDR3 DNA, 36 bases read in frame from base 1.